The 13 T cell receptor beta chains given below trace back to one sample, sequenced in a study of CD8+ T cells in alopecia areata. The authors extracted RNA and reverse transcribed it into cDNA as the sequencing template. Clones were sequenced by immunoSEQ multiplex PCR, and TCRdb holds only the in-frame ones, with some missing. The sample lists over 100,000 clones, 45% to 50% occurring once. This material consisted of CD8+ T cells sorted from blood, taken at week 0. These receptors were taken from a human donor with alopecia areata.

The chain links TRBV29-1 to TRBJ1-1, with D hard to call. V dropped 0 bases and J dropped 4 bases, with 9 bases sitting between them. This CDR3 region has 13 residues. CDR1 is SQVTM and CDR2 is ANQGSEA in the germline V gene. The CDR3 loop is CSVEDPWGTEAFF. CDR3 nucleotides: TGCAGCGTTGAAGACCCCTGGGGCACTGAAGCTTTCTTT.

The chain has TRBV2 and TRBJ2-7; 7 bases are a match to TRBD1. V dropped 8 bases and J dropped 5; count of bases not matched to a gene: 12. Germline V gives CDR1 SNHLY, CDR2 FYNNEI. The CDR3 is 14 residues long. The CDR3 is CASFPLRDRDEQYF. Written as DNA, the CDR3 is TGTGCCAGCTTCCCCTTACGAGACAGGGACGAGCAGTACTTC.

The chain has TRBV30 and TRBJ2-5, with D tentatively TRBD2 (6 bases). The CDR3 sequence is 14 residues long. Per the germline V gene, CDR1 is GTSNPN and CDR2 is SVGIG (reference sequence). Trimming stripped 5 bases from V and 1 base from J, with 14 bases between. CDR3 sequence (DNA): TGTGCCTGGGAGGGAGGAATGGGCCAAGAGACCCAGTACTTC. Its protein is CAWEGGMGQETQYF. Full variable domain (remainder filled in from reference TRBV30 and TRBJ2-5): SQTIHQWPATLVQPVGSPLSLECTVEGTSNPNLYWYRQAAGRGLQLLFYSVGIGQISSEVPQNLSASRPQDRQFILSSKKLLLSDSGFYLCAWEGGMGQETQYFGPGTRLLVL.

The V call is TRBV4-1, the J call TRBJ2-1; D unresolved. V lost 1 base and J lost 0, with 10 bases in between. The germline gives CDR1 MGHRA, CDR2 YSYEKL. CDR3 size: 16 residues. The chain's CDR3 is CASSQGAGYSYNEQFF. For the CDR3, the DNA is TGCGCCAGCAGCCAAGGGGCAGGCTACTCCTACAATGAGCAGTTCTTC.

The chain has TRBV29-1 and TRBJ1-2; D is unclear. The germline gives CDR1 SQVTM, CDR2 ANQGSEA. V was trimmed by 6 bases and J by 6 bases, leaving 8 bases between them. The CDR3 extends over 10 amino acids. This chain's CDR3 is CSVAGDGYTF. CDR3 coding DNA: TGCAGCGTGGCTGGGGATGGCTACACCTTC.

Only one count was recorded for this clone. CDR3 residues: CAWTEDLNTEAFF. The CDR3 nucleotides are TGTGCCTGGACCGAAGATCTGAACACTGAAGCTTTCTTT. The chain recombines TRBV30 with TRBJ1-1; D unresolved. This CDR3 has 13 residues. Trimming cost V 4 bases and J 0 bases, with 9 bases left between them. CDR1 and CDR2 from the germline V gene are GTSNPN and SVGIG (reference sequence).

This clone was recorded a few times. CDR3 bases: TGCGCCAGCAGCTTGGTGGGGACCGGGGAGCTGTTTTTT. Encoded protein: CASSLVGTGELFF. V is TRBV5-1 and J is TRBJ2-2; the D is unclear. Trimming removed 0 bases at V and 5 bases at J, with 5 bases between. Per germline, CDR1 SGHRS and CDR2 YFSETQ. The CDR3 extends over 13 amino acids.

The chain joins TRBV27 to TRBJ2-7; 10 bases fit TRBD1. V lost 2 bases to trimming and J lost 6 bases; unmatched junction nucleotides: 7. There are 15 residues in the CDR3. Germline-derived CDR1 and CDR2 are MNHEY and SMNVEV (reference sequence). In nucleotides, the CDR3 is TGTGCCAGCAGTTTAAGGGACAGGGGCGAACGCGAGCAGTACTTC. Its translation: CASSLRDRGEREQYF.

This clone was recorded a few times. The CDR3 is CASSRRDSRNTIYF. In DNA, the CDR3 is TGTGCCAGTAGTCGCCGGGACTCCCGAAACACCATATATTTT. V and J are TRBV19 and TRBJ1-3, with D possibly being TRBD1 (5 bases). The CDR3 contains 14 residues. Germline V CDR1 and CDR2: LNHDA, SQIVND (reference sequence). Trimming took off 5 bases at V and 5 bases at J, with 13 bases between the two ends.

The table lists this clone with a few counts. V gene TRBV19 combines with J gene TRBJ1-4; D is possibly TRBD1 (5 bases). This CDR3 has 14 residues. CDR1 and CDR2 from the germline V gene are LNHDA and SQIVND (reference sequence). V dropped 6 bases and J dropped 1 base, with 9 bases sitting between them. In DNA, the CDR3 is TGTGCCAGTAGCAGGGAACTAACTAATGAAAAACTGTTTTTT. It encodes CASSRELTNEKLFF.

V and J are TRBV6-5 and TRBJ2-7; TRBD1 agrees at 9 bases. Germline-derived CDR1 and CDR2 are MNHEY and SVGAGI. The CDR3 extends over 15 amino acids. J gave up 4 bases and V 2 bases, and 6 bases lay outside the gene matches. The CDR3 DNA follows: TGTGCCAGCAGTTACCTCCGACAGGGGGGATACGAGCAGTACTTC. Amino acid sequence: CASSYLRQGGYEQYF.

V and J are TRBV6-5 and TRBJ1-1; D not certain. The CDR3 covers 14 residues. Trimming took off 0 bases at V and 8 bases at J, with 13 bases between the two ends. The V gene's germline CDR1 is MNHEY and CDR2 SVGAGI. The DNA for the CDR3 is TGTGCCAGCAGTTACTCCGGTGAGTTACCCGAAGCTTTCTTT. It codes for CASSYSGELPEAFF.

J is TRBJ2-3 and V is TRBV9; tentatively, D is TRBD2 (6 bases). Germline lookup yields CDR1 SGDLS and CDR2 YYNGEE. The V gene lost 3 bases and the J gene lost 4 bases, with 9 bases spanning the gap. CDR3 length: 13 residues. CDR3 amino acids: CASSGGGADTQYF. The DNA of the CDR3 is TGTGCCAGCAGCGGGGGAGGCGCAGATACGCAGTATTTT.